This T cell receptor beta chain stems from a study of OX40 agonist ivuxolimab in advanced cancers. The table came from immunoSEQ multiplex PCR; TCRdb's copy has only in-frame clones and leaves some out. The sample consists of 95,000 to 150,000 clones, 80% to 90% of them appearing once. V gave up 2 bases and J gave up 1 base, with 7 bases separating them. CDR3 length equals 14 residues. Looked up from germline, CDR1 is SGHNT and CDR2 is YYREEE (reference sequence). With regard to this clone: This specimen includes other DNA sequences encoding the same CDR3.

The source is an adult with an advanced solid tumor such as melanoma, head and neck, liver or kidney cancer. Sequenced here: CD4+ or CD8+ T cells sorted from blood, sampled in a trial of the OX40 agonist ivuxolimab. J is TRBJ1-3 and V is TRBV5-4; D call uncertain. This CDR3 is CASSLAGSGNTIYF. CDR3 DNA: TGTGCCAGCAGCTTAGCAGGATCTGGAAACACCATATATTTT.